The 20 T cell receptor beta chains in this list originate from one sample, sequenced in a study of cytomegalovirus exposure and HLA in healthy donors (dated by TCRdb to 2016 to 2017). The library was made by the immunoSEQ multiplex PCR assay. A mixture of 60 forward primers for TCR Vbeta segments and 13 reverse primers for TCR Jbeta segments was used in the multiplex PCR. Here the immuneACCESS table is served through TCRdb, limited to in-frame sequences with V and J called. Missing clones are a known gap in these copies; in checked studies unresolved V genes cover under half, and the rest lacks a known reason. A total of more than 95,000 clones appear in this sample, roughly 78% of them only once. Of the sample, roughly 1.8% is held by the ten largest clones. The sequenced sample consisted of PBMCs. These receptors originate from a woman between 40 and 55 years old in good health and CMV-seronegative.

This chain uses TRBV4-1 with TRBJ2-1; the D gene is possibly TRBD2 (7 bases). Per germline, CDR1 MGHRA and CDR2 YSYEKL. Trimming shortened V by 5 bases and J by 9 bases, and 8 bases separated the two germline ends. CDR3 length equals 11 residues. This chain's CDR3 is CASSRGGEQFF. The CDR3 bases are TGCGCCAGCAGCAGGGGGGGTGAGCAGTTCTTC.

J is TRBJ2-5 and V is TRBV28; TRBD2 matches at 11 bases. Germline lookup yields CDR1 MDHEN and CDR2 SYDVKM. Losses at the gene ends were 5 bases for V and 2 bases for J; bases not matched to a gene: 13. This CDR3 region has 18 residues. The DNA for the CDR3 is TGTGCCAGCAGTCCCGGCCCGGGACTAGCGGCTCTTCAAGAGACCCAGTACTTC. Translating it yields CASSPGPGLAALQETQYF. Looking up the rest from reference TRBV28 and TRBJ2-5 gives the full variable domain: DVKVTQSSRYLVKRTGEKVFLECVQDMDHENMFWYRQDPGLGLRLIYFSYDVKMKEKGDIPEGYSVSREKKERFSLILESASTNQTSMYLCASSPGPGLAALQETQYFGPGTRLLVL.

This chain links TRBV6-1 with TRBJ1-3, with D hard to call. This CDR3 is 13 amino acids long. The ends were cut back, 8 bases at V and 1 base at J, with 9 bases in the middle. Per the germline V gene, CDR1 is MNHNS and CDR2 is SASEGT. The CDR3 nucleotides are TGTGCCAGCGTTCACGGTTCTGGAAACACCATATATTTT. It is translated as CASVHGSGNTIYF.

The chain joins TRBV6-6 to TRBJ2-7; 8 nucleotides align to TRBD1. The germline V gene encodes CDR1 MNHNY and CDR2 SVGAGI (reference sequence). Germline trimming cut 6 bases from V and 4 bases from J; bases unmatched to any gene: 8. This CDR3 spans 14 amino acids. The CDR3 sequence: CASSLGQGLYEQYF. The CDR3 region has the DNA TGTGCCAGCAGCCTTGGACAGGGTTTGTACGAGCAGTACTTC.

J is TRBJ1-5 and V is TRBV4-2; D may be TRBD1 (6 bases). This CDR3 spans 16 amino acids. Germline values: CDR1 LGHNA, CDR2 YNFKEQ. Deletions cut 1 base from V and 5 bases from J, with 15 bases between. The CDR3 nucleotides are TGTGCCAGCAGCCAAGTGGGCGCAGGGGCGGATCAGCCCCAGCATTTT. Translation gives CASSQVGAGADQPQHF.

The V call is TRBV30, the J call TRBJ1-1; 12 bases are a match to TRBD1. Germline V lookup: CDR1 GTSNPN, CDR2 SVGIG (reference sequence). This CDR3 is built from 15 residues. V lost 3 bases to trimming and J lost 3 bases; unmatched junction nucleotides: 5. CDR3 region: CAWSGTGGWDTEAFF. In DNA form, the CDR3 reads TGTGCCTGGAGCGGGACAGGGGGCTGGGACACTGAAGCTTTCTTT. The full variable domain, completed using reference TRBV30 and TRBJ1-1, is SQTIHQWPATLVQPVGSPLSLECTVEGTSNPNLYWYRQAAGRGLQLLFYSVGIGQISSEVPQNLSASRPQDRQFILSSKKLLLSDSGFYLCAWSGTGGWDTEAFFGQGTRLTVV.

CDR3 region: CASSTTGLEWGYTF. For the CDR3, the DNA is TGTGCCAGCAGTACAACAGGGTTGGAATGGGGCTACACCTTC. The chain links TRBV28 to TRBJ1-2; D may be TRBD1 (6 bases). Germline CDR1 and CDR2: MDHEN and SYDVKM. The ends were cut back, 5 bases at V and 8 bases at J, with 18 bases in the middle. This CDR3 comprises 14 residues.

The rearrangement links TRBV6-5 to TRBJ2-1; tentative D call: TRBD2 (7 bases). Per germline, CDR1 MNHEY and CDR2 SVGAGI. The CDR3 sequence is 15 residues long. V dropped 3 bases and J dropped 11 bases, with 20 bases sitting between them. CDR3 in DNA: TGTGCCAGCAGTTATGGGGCGGGGGCGCGCTGGCAGCAGTTCTTC. Amino acid sequence: CASSYGAGARWQQFF.

With regard to this clone: The sample contains more than one DNA sequence encoding this CDR3. V and J are TRBV5-6 and TRBJ1-5; 9 bases align to TRBD1. The germline gives CDR1 SGHDT, CDR2 YYEEEE. J was trimmed by 6 bases and V by 4 bases; bases with no gene match: 8. This CDR3 contains 15 residues. The CDR3 sequence: CASSLGQGVGQPQHF. CDR3 nucleotides: TGTGCCAGCAGCCTGGGACAGGGAGTAGGTCAGCCCCAGCATTTT.

This sequence joins TRBV13 and TRBJ2-7; no firm D call. The CDR3 runs 14 residues. V lost 2 bases to trimming and J lost 2 bases, with 10 bases between them. From germline, CDR1 is PRHDT and CDR2 FYEKMQ (reference sequence). CDR3 nucleotides: TGTGCCAGCAGCTTAAGTACAGCCGCCTACGAGCAGTACTTC. This codes for CASSLSTAAYEQYF.

With respect to this clone: Mismatch with germline at one junction end may stem from a read error. At the DNA level, this CDR3 is encoded by other sequences in the same sample as well. The chain combines TRBV4-1 with TRBJ1-5; D is unresolved. The CDR3 is 16 amino acids. From germline, CDR1 is MGHRA and CDR2 YSYEKL. The CDR3 loop reads CASSQAEGGSNQPQHF. Here the CDR3 DNA reads TGCGCCAGCAGCCAAGCGGAGGGTGGGAGCAATCAGCCTCAGCATTTT.

The chain carries TRBV9 and TRBJ2-1; TRBD2 matches 9 bases. Losses at the gene ends were 4 bases for V and 8 bases for J; bases not matched to a gene: 13. CDR3 length: 16 amino acids. Germline V gene lookup returns CDR1 SGDLS and CDR2 YYNGEE. The CDR3 sequence is CASSSPSGTLGYEQFF. CDR3 DNA: TGTGCCAGCAGCTCCCCTAGCGGGACCCTTGGATATGAGCAGTTCTTC. The full variable domain, its missing parts supplied by reference TRBV9 and TRBJ2-1, is DSGVTQTPKHLITATGQRVTLRCSPRSGDLSVYWYQQSLDQGLQFLIQYYNGEERAKGNILERFSAQQFPDLHSELNLSSLELGDSALYFCASSSPSGTLGYEQFFGPGTRLTVL.

The V call is TRBV7-2, the J call TRBJ2-1, with a possible D match to TRBD2 (6 bases). Trimming left V 5 bases short and J 0 bases short, with 14 bases between. Germline values: CDR1 SGHTA, CDR2 FQGNSA. The CDR3 sequence is 16 residues long. The CDR3 protein is CASSNRAGRSYNEQFF. The CDR3 DNA follows: TGTGCCAGCAGCAATAGAGCGGGTCGCTCCTACAATGAGCAGTTCTTC.

The sample holds one count of this clone. This chain joins TRBV5-6 and TRBJ2-2, with no clear D. V lost 0 bases, J lost 4 bases, and 10 bases lay in between. Germline CDR1 SGHDT, CDR2 YYEEEE. The CDR3 runs to 15 residues. The CDR3 is CASSLGGTSTGELFF. The CDR3 DNA reads TGTGCCAGCAGCTTGGGCGGAACGAGCACCGGGGAGCTGTTTTTT.

The chain carries TRBV10-3 and TRBJ2-5; no reliable D call. Germline CDR1 reads ENHRY; CDR2 reads SYGVKD. The CDR3 has 12 amino acids. The V gene lost 0 bases and the J gene lost 6 bases, with 5 bases spanning the gap. CDR3 nucleotides: TGTGCCATCAGTGAGTCGTCTAAGACCCAGTACTTC. The encoded protein is CAISESSKTQYF.

The chain combines TRBV7-9 with TRBJ1-1; D might be TRBD1 (5 bases). CDR3 length equals 14 residues. V lost 1 base and J 1 base, leaving 7 bases between the germline ends. Germline CDR1 and CDR2: SEHNR and FQNEAQ (reference sequence). The CDR3 sequence: CASSLGQSNTEAFF. The CDR3 region has the DNA TGTGCCAGCAGCTTAGGACAGTCGAACACTGAAGCTTTCTTT.

The chain combines TRBV5-6 with TRBJ1-2; D perhaps matches TRBD1 (5 bases). The CDR3 sequence is 15 residues long. The V and J ends lost 3 bases and 7 bases respectively, with 19 bases between them. Germline V lookup: CDR1 SGHDT, CDR2 YYEEEE. The CDR3 DNA sequence: TGTGCCAGCAGCTCGGCAGGAGGGGCTTTTTCTGGCTACACCTTC. It yields the protein CASSSAGGAFSGYTF.

V gene TRBV5-1 combines with J gene TRBJ2-7; tentative D call: TRBD2 (6 bases). Trimming took 5 bases from V and 0 from J, leaving 18 bases between them. In germline, CDR1 is SGHRS, CDR2 YFSETQ. CDR3 length: 16 residues. For the CDR3, the DNA is TGCGCCAGCAGTATGGAGGGGCGGAGGAGCTCCTACGAGCAGTACTTC. Translating it yields CASSMEGRRSSYEQYF.

This clone was seen more than once but under ten times. V and J are TRBV6-5 and TRBJ1-3; D is uncertain. CDR1 is MNHEY, CDR2 SVGAGI, per germline. The CDR3 extends over 15 amino acids. Deletions cut 5 bases from V and 0 bases from J, with 11 bases between. The DNA of the CDR3 is TGTGCCAGCAGTCGGGGTCCAAGCTCTGGAAACACCATATATTTT. Its translation: CASSRGPSSGNTIYF.

This sequence joins TRBV7-9 and TRBJ1-1; D is ambiguous. Germline V CDR1 and CDR2: SEHNR, FQNEAQ (reference sequence). Deletions cut 5 bases from V and 1 base from J, with 11 bases between. The CDR3 consists of 14 residues. The CDR3 bases are TGTGCCAGCAGCATTTACAGACGGAACACTGAAGCTTTCTTT. This sequence encodes CASSIYRRNTEAFF.